This is a list of T cell receptor beta chains from one sample in a study of shared clonotypes between healthy human individuals. Sequencing was performed with immunoSEQ multiplex PCR; in TCRdb, only in-frame clones are kept and a portion is missing. This table holds over 2 million clones, roughly 95% found once. Sequenced material: naive CD8+ T cells sorted from blood. The receptors were gathered from a man aged 18 to 35 in good health. Both conserved end residues are part of each CDR3. Each record gives: V gene, clone size, D gene, J gene, CDR3 protein, CDR3 DNA. The D gene is left open where the match is weak. The listing skips clone size in some rows; elsewhere it reads once, few, many or a size class.

TRBV7-6,.,TRBD2,TRBJ2-7,CASSPGLGGVEQYF,TGTGCCAGCAGCCCAGGTCTGGGAGGGGTCGAGCAGTACTTC
TRBV12-5,once,TRBD1,TRBJ2-3,CASEPEAQGFTDTQYF,TGTGCTAGTGAGCCCGAGGCACAGGGGTTTACAGATACGCAGTATTTT
TRBV27,once,.,TRBJ1-1,CASSFTPIQANPSEAFF,TGTGCCAGCAGTTTCACCCCTATCCAGGCAAATCCTTCTGAAGCTTTCTTT
TRBV19,.,TRBD1,TRBJ1-6,CASSPTGARRGSPLHF,TGTGCCAGTAGCCCTACAGGGGCCCGTAGGGGGTCACCCCTCCACTTT
TRBV28,.,TRBD1,TRBJ1-1,CASSPSPDRGNTEAFF,TGTGCCAGCAGTCCATCCCCTGACAGGGGGAACACTGAAGCTTTCTTT
TRBV6-4,.,TRBD2,TRBJ2-2,CASSGRGRADTGELFF,TGTGCCAGCAGTGGTCGCGGGAGGGCCGACACCGGGGAGCTGTTTTTT
TRBV11-2,.,.,TRBJ1-6,CASSLDQVLPLHF,TGTGCCAGCAGCTTAGATCAGGTGTTGCCCCTCCACTTT
TRBV7-9,.,.,TRBJ1-2,CASSPIHLADGYTF,TGTGCCAGCAGCCCGATACACCTAGCAGACGGCTACACCTTC
TRBV5-1,once,.,TRBJ2-1,CASGVLDEQFF,TGCGCCAGCGGAGTCTTAGATGAGCAGTTCTTC
TRBV9,.,.,TRBJ1-5,CASSVGGESNQPQHF,TGTGCCAGCAGCGTAGGGGGGGAAAGCAATCAGCCCCAGCATTTT
TRBV4-3,once,.,TRBJ1-1,CASSLQADTEAFF,TGCGCCAGCAGCCTACAGGCGGACACTGAAGCTTTCTTT
TRBV28,.,TRBD1,TRBJ1-6,CASSLSGQGNSPLHF,TGTGCCAGCAGTTTATCGGGACAGGGAAATTCACCCCTCCACTTT
TRBV27,.,.,TRBJ2-3,CASSLIVGPSGSTDTQYF,TGTGCCAGCAGTTTAATCGTGGGACCTTCCGGGAGCACAGATACGCAGTATTTT
TRBV9,once,.,TRBJ1-1,CASSVGRQGPEAFF,TGTGCCAGCAGCGTAGGAAGGCAAGGTCCCGAAGCTTTCTTT
TRBV2,.,.,TRBJ2-2,CASSDKALTGELFF,TGTGCCAGCAGTGATAAGGCACTCACCGGGGAGCTGTTTTTT